This TCR beta chain was profiled in a study of cytomegalovirus exposure and HLA in healthy donors. Findings of the study overall: The study recorded over 150 TCR beta chains that were cytomegalovirus-associated. As a later analysis showed, a missense DCLRE1C variant was linked to trimming of TCR beta V- and J-genes.

Germline assignment: CDR1 LNHDA and CDR2 SQIVND (reference sequence). V was shortened by 7 bases and J by 7 bases, with 20 bases between the two germline ends. This CDR3 is built from 16 residues. Regarding this clone: The target antigen is unknown.

The PCR contained 60 Vbeta and 13 Jbeta primers. Data came from immunoSEQ multiplex PCR; TCRdb stores just in-frame clones and leaves some out. Among 160,000 or so clones, less than 90% were seen once, and the ten largest hold less than 2%. Sequencing input: PBMCs. The rearrangement uses TRBV19 and TRBJ1-6; a possible D gene is TRBD1 (5 bases). The sequence derives from a man younger than 35 in good health and CMV-seronegative. CDR3 region: CASKRGSRLGNSPLHF. The CDR3 DNA follows: TGTGCCAGTAAGCGGGGGTCGCGGCTGGGGAATTCACCCCTCCACTTT.